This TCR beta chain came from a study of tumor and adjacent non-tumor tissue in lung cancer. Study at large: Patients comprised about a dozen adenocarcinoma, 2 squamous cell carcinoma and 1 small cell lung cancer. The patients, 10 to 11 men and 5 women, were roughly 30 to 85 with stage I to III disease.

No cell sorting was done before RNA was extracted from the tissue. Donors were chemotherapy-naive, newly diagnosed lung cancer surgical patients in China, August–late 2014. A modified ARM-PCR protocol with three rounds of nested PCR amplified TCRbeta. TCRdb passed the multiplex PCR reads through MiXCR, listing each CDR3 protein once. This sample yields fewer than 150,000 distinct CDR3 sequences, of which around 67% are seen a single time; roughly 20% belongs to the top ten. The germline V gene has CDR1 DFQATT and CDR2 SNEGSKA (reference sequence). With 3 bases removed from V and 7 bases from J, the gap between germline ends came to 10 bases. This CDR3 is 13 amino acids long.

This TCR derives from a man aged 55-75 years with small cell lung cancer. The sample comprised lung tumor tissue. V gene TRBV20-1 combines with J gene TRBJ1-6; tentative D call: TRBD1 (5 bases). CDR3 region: CSARTDTNSPLHF. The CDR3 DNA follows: TGCAGTGCTAGGACGGACACCAATTCACCCCTCCACTTT.